Sequencing of this T cell receptor (beta chain) was carried out in a study of long-term antiretroviral therapy in people with HIV. Study conclusions and caveats: Nothing was known about ART adherence, viral resistance or changes in therapy.

At the survey level, the v3.0 immunoSEQ assay was run. Sequencing was performed with immunoSEQ multiplex PCR; in TCRdb, only in-frame clones are kept and a portion is missing. The sample records around 30,000 clones, 93% being singletons. On this clone itself: What it recognizes is unknown.

The V segment lost 1 base and the J segment 5 bases; nucleotides outside the gene matches: 8. CDR3 length: 15 amino acids. CDR1 and CDR2 (germline): SGHVS, FNYEAQ. This clonotype originated in a woman aged 35 to 49 with HIV. The sample here was unsorted PBMCs, taken roughly 6.5 years after starting antiretroviral therapy. The genes are TRBV7-6 and TRBJ2-7; 7 nucleotides align to TRBD1. The CDR3 spells CASSLEGAPGDEQYF. The CDR3 nucleotides read TGTGCCAGCAGCTTAGAGGGGGCGCCCGGGGACGAGCAGTACTTC.